The 28 T cell receptor beta chains below were found in one sample sequenced in a study of CD8 T cells in ankylosing spondylitis. The study's findings and limits: Ankylosing spondylitis blood appeared to carry a characteristic TCR beta motif of roughly 8 highly homologous variants.

These TCRs' antigens remain unknown. TCRdb ran MiXCR on the 5' RACE reads and lists one entry per CDR3 protein. This table holds approximately 540,000 distinct CDR3 sequences, 10% to 15% found once. Sequenced: blood, either unsorted or a sorted T cell fraction (not recorded which). The receptors stem from a male donor with ankylosing spondylitis.

V usage is TRBV4-2 and J usage is TRBJ1-1, with D unclear. Trimming left V 3 bases short and J 1 base short, with 15 bases between. The CDR3 is 16 amino acids. Germline loops: CDR1 LGHNA, CDR2 YNFKEQ. CDR3 loop: CASSQATGRRNTEAFF. In nucleotides, the CDR3 is TGTGCCAGCAGCCAGGCCACCGGGCGAAGGAACACTGAAGCTTTCTTT.

The chain is built from TRBV25-1 and TRBJ2-1; 7 nucleotides align to TRBD1. The CDR3 totals 15 residues. Per the germline V gene, CDR1 is MGHDK and CDR2 is SYGVNS. V shed 5 bases and J 5 bases; nucleotides not matched to a gene: 9. CDR3 coding DNA: TGTGCCAGCAGTTTTGACAGGGTGGATAACAATGAGCAGTTCTTC. This codes for CASSFDRVDNNEQFF.

This sequence joins TRBV14 and TRBJ2-5; D is ambiguous. The CDR3 is 12 amino acids. Trimming removed 1 base from V and 7 bases from J, with 7 bases in between. Germline V CDR1 and CDR2: SGHDN, FVKESK. Here the CDR3 reads CASSQGQRTQYF. The CDR3 DNA is TGTGCCAGCAGCCAAGGGCAGAGGACCCAGTACTTC.

This clonotype was observed many times. The chain joins TRBV11-2 to TRBJ1-2; D gene unclear. This CDR3 has 15 amino acids. Germline V lookup: CDR1 SGHAT, CDR2 FQNNGV. V lost 5 bases, J lost 6 bases, and 19 bases lay in between. CDR3 bases: TGTGCCAGCAGCCCCTCGGCGTGGCAACCTCATGGCTACACCTTC. Amino acids: CASSPSAWQPHGYTF.

Only a few counts were recorded for this clonotype. The rearrangement links TRBV20-1 to TRBJ2-3; D is uncertain. The CDR3 extends over 13 amino acids. V was shortened by 0 bases and J by 4 bases, with 8 bases between the two germline ends. Germline V gene data show CDR1 as DFQATT and CDR2 as SNEGSKA (reference sequence). This CDR3 reads CSARDVPSDTQYF. The CDR3 nucleotides read TGCAGTGCTAGAGATGTACCGTCAGATACGCAGTATTTT.

The table lists this clonotype with a few counts. The genes are TRBV20-1 and TRBJ2-5; tentatively, D is TRBD2 (6 bases). Germline CDR1 DFQATT, CDR2 SNEGSKA (reference sequence). V was pared by 4 bases and J by 0 bases, with 9 bases between. The CDR3 sequence is 13 residues long. The CDR3 protein is CSATRDYQETQYF. The CDR3 DNA reads TGCAGTGCTACCCGGGACTACCAAGAGACCCAGTACTTC.

This clonotype has just a few counts. The rearrangement uses TRBV11-2 and TRBJ1-2, with TRBD1 as a possible D gene (6 bases). The germline gives CDR1 SGHAT, CDR2 FQNNGV. The CDR3 is 14 residues long. Trimming shortened V by 0 bases and J by 4 bases, and 9 bases separated the two germline ends. CDR3 residues: CASSLDQGTYGYTF. The CDR3 DNA reads TGTGCCAGCAGCTTAGATCAGGGGACCTATGGCTACACCTTC.

This clonotype came up many times. CDR3 nucleotide sequence: TGTGCCAGCAGTTTAAGGGGGCACTATGGCTACACCTTC. Residues: CASSLRGHYGYTF. V gene TRBV12-3 or TRBV12-4 combines with J gene TRBJ1-2, with 7 bases that match TRBD1. The CDR3 extends over 13 amino acids. The V segment lost 2 bases and the J segment 3 bases; nucleotides outside the gene matches: 0.

V and J are TRBV29-1 and TRBJ1-1, with TRBD1 as a possible D gene (6 bases). Germline V gives CDR1 SQVTM, CDR2 ANQGSEA. Trimming shortened V by 7 bases and J by 1 base, and 13 bases separated the two germline ends. The CDR3 extends over 13 amino acids. The CDR3 DNA follows: TGCAGCGGGACCCGACAGGAGAACACTGAAGCTTTCTTT. It codes for CSGTRQENTEAFF. The entire variable domain, with the rest obtained from reference TRBV29-1 and TRBJ1-1, is as follows: SAVISQKPSRDICQRGTSLTIQCQVDSQVTMMFWYRQQPGQSLTLIATANQGSEATYESGFVIDKFPISRPNLTFSTLTVSNMSPEDSSIYLCSGTRQENTEAFFGQGTRLTVV.

There are a few counts of this clonotype. The chain is built from TRBV25-1 and TRBJ2-1; 14 bases fit TRBD2. V lost 1 base to trimming and J lost 6 bases; unmatched junction nucleotides: 2. The CDR3 has 16 amino acids. Per germline, CDR1 MGHDK and CDR2 SYGVNS. The CDR3 DNA reads TGTGCCAGCAGTGAATCGGGACTAGCGGGAGTCAATGAGCAGTTCTTC. Protein sequence: CASSESGLAGVNEQFF. The complete variable domain, with remaining parts taken from reference TRBV25-1 and TRBJ2-1, reads EADIYQTPRYLVIGTGKKITLECSQTMGHDKMYWYQQDPGMELHLIHYSYGVNSTEKGDLSSESTVSRIRTEHFPLTLESARPSHTSQYLCASSESGLAGVNEQFFGPGTRLTVL.

V usage is TRBV4-1 and J usage is TRBJ2-2; no clear D. The CDR3 has 15 amino acids. V was pared by 4 bases and J by 7 bases, with 16 bases between. Germline V lookup: CDR1 MGHRA, CDR2 YSYEKL. This CDR3 is CASSRVFSSGGELFF. CDR3 coding DNA: TGCGCCAGCAGCCGCGTTTTCTCTTCGGGCGGGGAGCTGTTTTTT.

This clonotype came up a few times. The chain joins TRBV20-1 to TRBJ1-5; perhaps TRBD1 as D (5 bases). CDR3 size: 12 residues. The V gene's germline CDR1 is DFQATT and CDR2 SNEGSKA (reference sequence). The V and J ends lost 4 bases and 7 bases respectively, with 11 bases between them. The CDR3 here is CSATGGIQPQHF. CDR3 DNA sequence: TGCAGTGCTACGGGGGGGATACAGCCCCAGCATTTT.

This clonotype was seen a few times. V is TRBV6-1 and J is TRBJ2-3; weak D call: TRBD1 (6 bases). This CDR3 is built from 14 residues. The V gene's germline CDR1 is MNHNS and CDR2 SASEGT. Between the trimmed V and J ends, which lost 7 bases and 1 base, there was a span of 12 bases. CDR3: CASTYRQGTDTQYF. The CDR3, as DNA: TGTGCCAGCACCTATAGACAGGGCACAGATACGCAGTATTTT.

This clonotype was recorded at least ten times. The gene calls are TRBV7-7 and TRBJ2-1; D remains unclear. The CDR3 extends over 14 amino acids. Trimming pared 5 bases from V and 7 bases from J, leaving 15 bases between. Germline CDR1 reads SSHAT; CDR2 reads FNYEAQ (reference sequence). The CDR3 region is CASSLGPTQNEQFF. CDR3 bases: TGTGCCAGCAGCCTTGGACCCACCCAGAATGAGCAGTTCTTC.

The chain combines TRBV5-1 with TRBJ2-1; no clear D gene. From germline, CDR1 is SGHRS and CDR2 YFSETQ. This CDR3 has 14 residues. Between the trimmed V and J ends, which lost 0 bases and 5 bases, there was a span of 9 bases. CDR3 DNA: TGCGCCAGCAGCTTGGTGGGGATCCACAATGAGCAGTTCTTC. Protein product: CASSLVGIHNEQFF.

The V call is TRBV27, the J call TRBJ2-3, with D hard to call. Germline assignment: CDR1 MNHEY and CDR2 SMNVEV (reference sequence). Trimming stripped 8 bases from V and 8 bases from J, with 14 bases between. The CDR3 spans 12 residues. In DNA, the CDR3 is TGTGCCAGCGGTCCGCGAACTGGTACGCAGTATTTT. Amino acid sequence: CASGPRTGTQYF.

On this clonotype itself: One end of the junction fails to match germline, which may point to a read error. The chain's CDR3 is CSAVTRGGLETQYF. DNA of the CDR3: TGCAGTGCCGTCACTCGGGGAGGGTTAGAGACCCAGTATTTC. J is TRBJ2-5 and V is TRBV20-1; 7 nucleotides match TRBD2. Germline V gene lookup returns CDR1 DFQATT and CDR2 SNEGSKA (reference sequence). The CDR3 has 14 amino acids.

In this sample, this clonotype turned up many times. This chain joins TRBV12-3 or TRBV12-4 and TRBJ1-4, with a weak D call TRBD1 (6 bases). The length of the CDR3 is 17 residues. V was shortened by 8 bases and J by 0 bases, with 19 bases between the two germline ends. The CDR3 nucleotides read TGTGCCAGCGGAGGGGGGAGGGCAGTCCCAACTAATGAAAAACTGTTTTTT. It is translated as CASGGGRAVPTNEKLFF.

This rearrangement joins TRBV3-1 to TRBJ2-3; 7 bases fit TRBD2. The CDR3 consists of 14 residues. J gave up 6 bases and V 4 bases, and 7 bases lay outside the gene matches. Germline CDR1 reads LGHDT; CDR2 reads YNNKEL (reference sequence). DNA of the CDR3: TGTGCCAGCAGCCCGTTCGGGGGAGGGGATACGCAGTATTTT. The encoded protein is CASSPFGGGDTQYF.

This clonotype was observed a handful of times. This chain joins TRBV14 and TRBJ2-7; 11 nucleotides agree with TRBD2. This CDR3 contains 18 residues. V trimming: 1 base; J trimming: 3 bases; junction bases outside the gene matches: 11. Germline V gene lookup returns CDR1 SGHDN and CDR2 FVKESK. CDR3: CASSQGASGRSQLYEQYV. The CDR3 nucleotides are TGTGCCAGCAGCCAAGGGGCTAGCGGGAGGTCCCAACTCTACGAGCAGTACGTC.

Comments on this clonotype: Possible read error: a much larger clone is one base away. Likely a read error: the CDR3 ends without its conserved phenylalanine or tryptophan. The chain employs TRBV12-3 or TRBV12-4 and TRBJ2-4, with D perhaps TRBD2 (5 bases). V shed 3 bases and J shed 13 bases, with 13 bases lying between them. The CDR3 loop spans 12 amino acids. CDR3 loop: CASSFSYREQYI. Here the CDR3 DNA reads TGTGCCAGCAGTTTCTCCTATCGGGAACAGTACATC.

This clonotype was picked up a small number of times. This chain links TRBV15 with TRBJ1-1, with D possibly being TRBD1 (6 bases). Per the germline V gene, CDR1 is LNHNV and CDR2 is YYDKDF (reference sequence). There are 12 residues in the CDR3. V was clipped by 9 bases and J by 0 bases, with 8 bases between them. The CDR3 DNA sequence: TGTGCCACTGGGGGGCTGAACACTGAAGCTTTCTTT. It yields the protein CATGGLNTEAFF. The full variable domain, in which reference TRBV15 and TRBJ1-1 provide the parts outside the CDR3, is DAMVIQNPRYQVTQFGKPVTLSCSQTLNHNVMYWYQQKSSQAPKLLFHYYDKDFNNEADTPDNFQSRRPNTSFCFLDIRSPGLGDTAMYLCATGGLNTEAFFGQGTRLTVV.

V is TRBV9 and J is TRBJ2-5; TRBD2 matches at 10 bases. The CDR3 loop spans 17 amino acids. V was pared by 3 bases and J by 4 bases, with 12 bases of the junction left unmatched. CDR1 and CDR2 (germline): SGDLS, YYNGEE. The CDR3 region is CASSATSGYGAAETQYF. The DNA of the CDR3 is TGTGCCAGCAGCGCGACTAGCGGGTACGGGGCGGCAGAGACCCAGTACTTC.

The chain uses TRBV20-1 and TRBJ1-1; TRBD1 aligns across 9 bases. V lost 0 bases, J lost 1 base, and 3 bases stayed unmatched. The CDR3 length is 15 residues. Germline V lookup: CDR1 DFQATT, CDR2 SNEGSKA (reference sequence). CDR3: CSARDRQGGNTEAFF. Here the CDR3 DNA reads TGCAGTGCTAGAGACAGACAGGGGGGGAACACTGAAGCTTTCTTT.

This chain links TRBV2 with TRBJ1-2; no firm D call. CDR3 length equals 13 residues. V lost 1 base to trimming and J lost 4 bases, with 7 bases between them. The germline gives CDR1 SNHLY, CDR2 FYNNEI. DNA for the CDR3: TGTGCCAGCAGTGAAGTAGGGAGCTATGGCTACACCTTC. Its protein is CASSEVGSYGYTF.

The sample holds a few counts of this clonotype. This chain links TRBV20-1 with TRBJ2-2; 8 positions match TRBD1. This CDR3 has 12 residues. V gave up 7 bases and J gave up 7 bases; unmatched junction bases: 5. Per germline, CDR1 DFQATT and CDR2 SNEGSKA (reference sequence). CDR3 DNA sequence: TGCAGTGTTGGACAGGGTATCGGGGAGCTGTTTTTT. This gives the protein CSVGQGIGELFF.

The V call is TRBV9, the J call TRBJ2-3, with D perhaps being TRBD1 or TRBD2 (5 bases each). Trimming shortened V by 4 bases and J by 3 bases, and 18 bases separated the two germline ends. There are 16 residues in the CDR3. Germline CDR1 and CDR2: SGDLS and YYNGEE. For the CDR3, the DNA is TGTGCCAGCAGCCAGGGTTGGGAGTTTGAAACAGATACGCAGTATTTT. This codes for CASSQGWEFETDTQYF.

The V and J genes are TRBV2 and TRBJ2-3; 9 bases are a match to TRBD2. The CDR3 runs to 16 residues. Germline V CDR1 and CDR2: SNHLY, FYNNEI. V was pared by 3 bases and J by 4 bases, with 8 bases of the junction left unmatched. CDR3 nucleotides: TGTGCCAGCAGTGATCGGGGCGGGAGGGCCGCAGATACGCAGTATTTT. Translating gives CASSDRGGRAADTQYF.